This TCR beta chain was observed in a study of cytomegalovirus exposure and HLA in healthy donors. PCR was performed using 60 Vbeta and 13 Jbeta primers. Data came from immunoSEQ multiplex PCR; TCRdb stores just in-frame clones and leaves some out. The table includes about 230,000 clones, approximately 81% detected once. General study points: Some V segments could not be told apart, so they were left out, TRBV6-2 and TRBV6-3 among them. Rare sequences made up most TCRs, while some public TCRs were found in many donors. HLA alleles showed associations with fewer than 20,000 TCR beta sequences in a later analysis, at a 0.05 false discovery rate.

A remark on this clone: Its antigen is not known.

Trimming cost V 5 bases and J 8 bases; bases outside gene matches: 7. The CDR3 runs 16 residues. The germline CDR1 and CDR2 sequences are SGHNT and YENEEA. Sequencing input: PBMCs. The origin of this receptor is a girl under 10 years old in good health and CMV-seronegative. The chain is built from TRBV11-3 and TRBJ2-1; 15 positions match TRBD2. The CDR3 DNA reads as TGTGCCAGCAGCCCTGGGACTAGCGGGGGGAGGTATGAGCAGTTCTTC. This sequence encodes CASSPGTSGGRYEQFF.